These 28 T cell receptor beta chains share one sample of origin, sequenced in a study of Graves' ophthalmopathy and Graves' hyperthyroidism. TCR beta CDR3 amplification used RNA transcripts. HTBI-primed first-round RT-PCR preceded second-round multiplex PCR. TCRdb analysed the multiplex PCR reads with MiXCR anew, one entry per CDR3 protein. The sample lists more than 550,000 distinct CDR3 sequences; under 50% were seen once. Specimen: peripheral blood. All receptors derive from an adult man with Graves' ophthalmopathy.

The chain has TRBV20-1 and TRBJ1-5; no clear D gene. CDR1 and CDR2 from the germline V gene are DFQATT and SNEGSKA (reference sequence). The CDR3 has 15 amino acids. V was shortened by 3 bases and J by 3 bases, with 15 bases between the two germline ends. The CDR3 DNA reads TGCAGTGCTAGGGAGGTCGCAGGAATCAATCAGCCCCAGCATTTT. This translates into CSAREVAGINQPQHF.

This chain connects TRBV9 to TRBJ2-7, with TRBD1 matching over 7 bases. Looked up from germline, CDR1 is SGDLS and CDR2 is YYNGEE. This CDR3 contains 15 residues. With V trimmed by 4 bases and J by 4 bases, 11 bases remained unmatched. The CDR3 reads CASSQDRTGGYEQYF. The CDR3 bases are TGTGCCAGCAGCCAAGATCGGACAGGTGGATACGAGCAGTACTTC.

The J gene is TRBJ2-7, the V gene TRBV11-1; 8 bases fit TRBD2. V lost 5 bases, J lost 4 bases, and 13 bases stayed unmatched. The CDR3 extends over 16 amino acids. Germline CDR1 reads SGHAT; CDR2 reads FQDESV (reference sequence). In DNA, the CDR3 is TGTGCCAGCAGCCCCAAGGGACTAGGTGGACTATACGAGCAGTACTTC. It yields the protein CASSPKGLGGLYEQYF.

This clonotype appeared many times. The J gene is TRBJ2-7, the V gene TRBV10-1; D remains unclear. CDR3 size: 12 residues. Germline V gene sequence: CDR1 WNHNN, CDR2 SYGVQD (reference sequence). V lost 7 bases, J lost 2 bases, and 9 bases lay in between. The CDR3 loop reads CASTWITYEQYF. The CDR3 bases are TGCGCCAGCACGTGGATTACCTACGAGCAGTACTTC.

In this sample, this clonotype turned up many times. The rearrangement joins TRBV19 to TRBJ1-1, with a weak D call TRBD1 (5 bases). The germline V gene encodes CDR1 LNHDA and CDR2 SQIVND (reference sequence). The V end lost 7 bases, the J end lost 1 base, and 10 bases lay between the germline ends. The CDR3 covers 13 residues. The CDR3 coding sequence is TGTGCCAGTACCACCGACAGGAACACTGAAGCTTTCTTT. It encodes CASTTDRNTEAFF.

The V call is TRBV2, the J call TRBJ2-3; D not resolved. The ends were cut back, 5 bases at V and 7 bases at J, with 13 bases in the middle. The CDR3 contains 13 residues. The germline V gene encodes CDR1 SNHLY and CDR2 FYNNEI. Here the CDR3 DNA reads TGTGCCAGCAGTCGTGCGGCAGTCAATACGCAGTATTTT. This codes for CASSRAAVNTQYF.

In its sample, this clonotype was seen many times. This rearrangement joins TRBV19 to TRBJ1-5; 9 nucleotides agree with TRBD1. Trimming took 6 bases from V and 7 from J; bases not matched to a gene: 7. The CDR3 length is 14 residues. Germline V lookup: CDR1 LNHDA, CDR2 SQIVND (reference sequence). The CDR3 region has the DNA TGTGCCAGTAGCCTGACAGGGGGAAGACAGCCCCAGCATTTT. It yields the protein CASSLTGGRQPQHF.

This clonotype was recorded many times. The CDR3 protein is CAISGRTSATYEQYF. Here the CDR3 DNA reads TGTGCCATCAGTGGCCGGACTAGCGCAACCTACGAGCAGTACTTC. The rearrangement links TRBV10-3 to TRBJ2-7; 9 bases are shared with TRBD2. This CDR3 spans 15 amino acids. The ends lost 4 bases at V and 2 bases at J; junction bases unmatched: 6. Germline lookup yields CDR1 ENHRY and CDR2 SYGVKD.

This clonotype was counted many times. The genes are TRBV5-1 and TRBJ1-6; D might be TRBD1 (5 bases). CDR1 and CDR2 from the germline V gene are SGHRS and YFSETQ. This CDR3 comprises 14 residues. V lost 4 bases to trimming and J lost 10 bases, with 15 bases between them. The CDR3 DNA is TGCGCCAGCAGCCTGGGGACGGAGCGGTCACCCCTCCACTTT. This encodes CASSLGTERSPLHF.

The genes are TRBV5-1 and TRBJ2-2; D might be TRBD2 (6 bases). This CDR3 comprises 16 residues. CDR1 is SGHRS and CDR2 is YFSETQ in the germline V gene. Trimming took 0 bases from V and 5 from J, leaving 14 bases between them. This CDR3 reads CASSLGPFSGTGELFF. CDR3 DNA sequence: TGCGCCAGCAGCTTGGGTCCTTTTAGCGGAACCGGGGAGCTGTTTTTT.

This clonotype has only a few counts. This sequence joins TRBV4-2 and TRBJ2-2, with no clear D. V gave up 3 bases and J gave up 1 base, with 15 bases separating them. Germline V CDR1 and CDR2: LGHNA, YNFKEQ. This CDR3 spans 17 amino acids. CDR3 sequence: CASSHEVGVQNTGELFF. In DNA, the CDR3 is TGTGCCAGCAGCCATGAGGTCGGAGTACAGAACACCGGGGAGCTGTTTTTT.

The gene calls are TRBV7-9 and TRBJ2-6; 7 nucleotides align to TRBD2. CDR3 length equals 19 residues. J lost 1 base, V lost 5 bases, and 14 bases had no gene match. Germline CDR1 and CDR2: SEHNR and FQNEAQ (reference sequence). Here the CDR3 reads CASSVEERGRNSGANVLTF. CDR3 nucleotide sequence: TGTGCCAGCAGCGTTGAGGAGCGGGGTCGTAATTCTGGGGCCAACGTCCTGACTTTC.

J is TRBJ1-1 and V is TRBV5-4; D uncertain. Germline V lookup: CDR1 SGHNT, CDR2 YYREEE (reference sequence). The CDR3 has 17 amino acids. Between the trimmed V and J ends, which lost 0 bases and 1 base, there was a span of 16 bases. The CDR3 sequence: CASSLVGAGDGNTEAFF. CDR3 DNA: TGTGCCAGCAGCTTGGTCGGCGCGGGAGACGGGAACACTGAAGCTTTCTTT.

V gene TRBV4-3 combines with J gene TRBJ2-2; D ambiguous. From germline, CDR1 is LGHNA and CDR2 YSLEER. Trimming removed 3 bases at V and 6 bases at J, with 5 bases between. The CDR3 is 12 residues long. Here the CDR3 DNA reads TGCGCCAGCAGCCAGAGGCCCGGGGAGCTGTTTTTT. This sequence encodes CASSQRPGELFF.

Worth noting for this clonotype: One end of the junction does not line up with germline, which may come from a read error. V gene TRBV7-3 combines with J gene TRBJ1-3; the D gene is possibly TRBD1 (5 bases). The V gene's germline CDR1 is SGHTA and CDR2 FQGTGA. The CDR3 has 19 residues. In nucleotides, the CDR3 is TGCGCCAGCAGCCGACCGGCGGCAGGAAAGGGGACCTCTGGAAACACCATATATTTT. This codes for CASSRPAAGKGTSGNTIYF.

V gene TRBV10-3 combines with J gene TRBJ1-4; TRBD1 might be the D (6 bases). Germline V gene sequence: CDR1 ENHRY, CDR2 SYGVKD. The CDR3 is made up of 13 amino acids. CDR3 protein: CAVGTGGDEKLFF. Written as DNA, the CDR3 is TGTGCAGTGGGGACCGGGGGCGATGAAAAACTGTTTTTT.

V is TRBV6-6 and J is TRBJ2-7, with TRBD1 identical over 9 bases. The CDR3 consists of 15 residues. Germline V gives CDR1 MNHNY, CDR2 SVGAGI (reference sequence). The ends lost 2 bases at V and 3 bases at J; junction bases unmatched: 5. The CDR3 DNA is TGTGCCAGCAGTTACCTCCGGGACAGGGACTACGAGCAGTACTTC. Residues: CASSYLRDRDYEQYF.

This clonotype came up many times. The chain couples TRBV7-9 to TRBJ1-3; a weak D match, TRBD1 (5 bases). V dropped 4 bases and J dropped 10 bases, with 11 bases sitting between them. This CDR3 comprises 12 residues. The germline V gene has CDR1 SEHNR and CDR2 FQNEAQ (reference sequence). CDR3 in amino acids: CASSSPQGTIYF. In DNA, the CDR3 is TGTGCCAGCAGCTCACCCCAGGGTACCATATATTTT.

This chain uses TRBV25-1 with TRBJ2-7, with TRBD1 matching over 8 bases. This CDR3 spans 14 amino acids. Germline V gene data show CDR1 as MGHDK and CDR2 as SYGVNS. V shed 9 bases and J 2 bases; nucleotides not matched to a gene: 9. The CDR3, as DNA: TGTGCCAGTAGTATACCAGGGGGCGCCTACGAGCAGTACTTC. It is translated as CASSIPGGAYEQYF.

The chain is built from TRBV27 and TRBJ1-5, with a tentative D call TRBD1 (5 bases). Between the trimmed V and J ends, which lost 3 bases and 0 bases, there was a span of 9 bases. Germline V gene sequence: CDR1 MNHEY, CDR2 SMNVEV (reference sequence). The CDR3 length is 15 residues. The CDR3 sequence: CASSLTEDSNQPQHF. For the CDR3, the DNA is TGTGCCAGCAGTTTGACAGAAGATAGCAATCAGCCCCAGCATTTT.

The chain is built from TRBV2 and TRBJ1-6, with D unresolved. The CDR3 is 16 residues long. V lost 6 bases to trimming and J lost 1 base, with 13 bases between them. Germline loops: CDR1 SNHLY, CDR2 FYNNEI. In DNA, the CDR3 is TGTGCCAGCAGCCCGGGGAGGGTATCCTATAATTCACCCCTCCACTTT. Translation: CASSPGRVSYNSPLHF.

Turning to this clonotype: At one end, the junction sequence differs from germline, possibly due to a read error. V gene TRBV25-1 combines with J gene TRBJ1-5; D unclear. Germline-derived CDR1 and CDR2 are MGHDK and SYGVNS. The CDR3 extends over 13 amino acids. In nucleotides, the CDR3 is TGTGCCATCAGTGATACGGAAAATCAGCCCCAGCATTTT. Translating it yields CAISDTENQPQHF. Based on the CDR3 plus reference TRBV25-1 and TRBJ1-5, the full variable domain is EADIYQTPRYLVIGTGKKITLECSQTMGHDKMYWYQQDPGMELHLIHYSYGVNSTEKGDLSSESTVSRIRTEHFPLTLESARPSHTSQYLCAISDTENQPQHFGDGTRLSIL.

The chain links TRBV10-3 to TRBJ1-4, with a tentative D call TRBD1 (5 bases). The germline gives CDR1 ENHRY, CDR2 SYGVKD. The CDR3 has 14 amino acids. Trimming took 0 bases from V and 5 from J, leaving 7 bases between them. CDR3: CAISESTGNEKLFF. Written as DNA, the CDR3 is TGTGCCATCAGTGAGTCAACAGGCAATGAAAAACTGTTTTTT.

The genes are TRBV25-1 and TRBJ1-6; D uncertain. Germline loops: CDR1 MGHDK, CDR2 SYGVNS. The CDR3 sequence is 12 residues long. Trimming pared 8 bases from V and 8 bases from J, leaving 10 bases between. The CDR3 here is CASWTEDSPLHF. DNA of the CDR3: TGTGCCAGCTGGACGGAGGATTCACCCCTCCACTTT.

Of note for this clonotype: The junction shows a germline mismatch at one end, possibly a read error. V usage is TRBV7-2 and J usage is TRBJ1-1; TRBD1 might be the D (5 bases). The CDR3 is 21 residues long. CDR1 and CDR2 (germline): SGHTA, FQGNSA. The DNA of the CDR3 is TGTGCCAGCAGCCTAGCCGAGGGGCAGCCCCTCGGCGGGACTGAGAACACTGAAGCTTTCTTT. Translating gives CASSLAEGQPLGGTENTEAFF.

The rearrangement uses TRBV9 and TRBJ1-1, with D possibly matching TRBD1 (6 bases). The V and J ends lost 7 bases and 0 bases respectively, with 19 bases between them. The CDR3 is 16 amino acids. Germline loops: CDR1 SGDLS, CDR2 YYNGEE. Here the CDR3 reads CASSPAQTGLNTEAFF. In DNA form, the CDR3 reads TGTGCCAGCTCACCAGCCCAGACAGGCCTGAACACTGAAGCTTTCTTT.

This clonotype was counted a single time. The genes are TRBV7-9 and TRBJ1-2; D is ambiguous. CDR1 and CDR2 from the germline V gene are SEHNR and FQNEAQ (reference sequence). Trimming took off 1 base at V and 4 bases at J, with 13 bases between the two ends. The CDR3 spans 15 residues. The CDR3 protein is CASSLGGQESYGYTF. For the CDR3, the DNA is TGTGCCAGCAGCTTAGGTGGGCAGGAAAGCTATGGCTACACCTTC.

The chain employs TRBV29-1 and TRBJ1-2; 8 bases match TRBD1. This CDR3 has 17 amino acids. Germline loops: CDR1 SQVTM, CDR2 ANQGSEA. V was pared by 8 bases and J by 1 base, with 18 bases of the junction left unmatched. The CDR3 here is CSNSPWGQGAYNYGYTF. The CDR3 coding sequence is TGCAGCAATTCCCCTTGGGGGCAGGGGGCCTATAACTATGGCTACACCTTC.